This TCR beta chain was documented in a study of Graves' ophthalmopathy and Graves' hyperthyroidism. Whole-study results and caveats: Researchers report that a 13-signature model separated ophthalmopathy from stable hyperthyroidism, posting 87.88% sensitivity and 65% to 82% specificity.

This clonotype has only a few counts. The target antigen is unknown. As the template, RNA transcripts were used to amplify TCR beta CDR3 regions. Second-round multiplex PCR followed a first-round RT-PCR using HTBI primers. TCRdb itself ran the multiplex PCR reads through MiXCR, one entry per CDR3 protein. The profile covers about 13,000 distinct CDR3 sequences, with approximately 48% appearing a single time and 45% taken by the ten largest. J gave up 9 bases and V 8 bases, and 13 bases lay outside the gene matches. CDR3 size: 14 residues. From germline, CDR1 is LNHDA and CDR2 SQIVND (reference sequence).

Sequenced: peripheral blood. This TCR was sampled from a woman aged 25 to 39 with Graves' ophthalmopathy. This chain links TRBV19 with TRBJ2-1; 7 nucleotides line up with TRBD2. CDR3 sequence reads: CASVPGGGPGEQFF. CDR3 nucleotides: TGTGCCAGTGTACCGGGAGGAGGGCCGGGTGAGCAGTTCTTC.